This T cell receptor (beta chain) was sequenced in a study of shared clonotypes between healthy human individuals. Regarding the study as a whole: Rarefaction curves obtained for sorted subsets showed sequencing incomplete despite large depth.

CDR3 length equals 17 residues. The J segment lost 7 bases and the V segment lost 2 bases, leaving 11 bases of the junction unmatched. The germline gives CDR1 SGHDN, CDR2 FVKESK. This table comes from immunoSEQ multiplex PCR, and its TCRdb copy is limited to in-frame clones, with some not included. The sample yields about 820,000 clones, 85% to 95% seen once. Comments on this clone: Its cognate antigen is unknown.

Naive CD8 populations comprised CD45RO-negative cells positively selected for CCR7, excluding terminally differentiated effector memory CD45RA+ cells. The receptor was derived from a man aged 25 to 40 in good health. The sample comprised naive CD8+ T cells sorted from blood. V usage is TRBV14 and J usage is TRBJ2-3, with 11 bases aligning to TRBD1. CDR3 protein: CASSQTGGQGAWNTQYF. The CDR3 nucleotides read TGTGCCAGCAGCCAAACAGGCGGACAGGGGGCTTGGAATACGCAGTATTTT.